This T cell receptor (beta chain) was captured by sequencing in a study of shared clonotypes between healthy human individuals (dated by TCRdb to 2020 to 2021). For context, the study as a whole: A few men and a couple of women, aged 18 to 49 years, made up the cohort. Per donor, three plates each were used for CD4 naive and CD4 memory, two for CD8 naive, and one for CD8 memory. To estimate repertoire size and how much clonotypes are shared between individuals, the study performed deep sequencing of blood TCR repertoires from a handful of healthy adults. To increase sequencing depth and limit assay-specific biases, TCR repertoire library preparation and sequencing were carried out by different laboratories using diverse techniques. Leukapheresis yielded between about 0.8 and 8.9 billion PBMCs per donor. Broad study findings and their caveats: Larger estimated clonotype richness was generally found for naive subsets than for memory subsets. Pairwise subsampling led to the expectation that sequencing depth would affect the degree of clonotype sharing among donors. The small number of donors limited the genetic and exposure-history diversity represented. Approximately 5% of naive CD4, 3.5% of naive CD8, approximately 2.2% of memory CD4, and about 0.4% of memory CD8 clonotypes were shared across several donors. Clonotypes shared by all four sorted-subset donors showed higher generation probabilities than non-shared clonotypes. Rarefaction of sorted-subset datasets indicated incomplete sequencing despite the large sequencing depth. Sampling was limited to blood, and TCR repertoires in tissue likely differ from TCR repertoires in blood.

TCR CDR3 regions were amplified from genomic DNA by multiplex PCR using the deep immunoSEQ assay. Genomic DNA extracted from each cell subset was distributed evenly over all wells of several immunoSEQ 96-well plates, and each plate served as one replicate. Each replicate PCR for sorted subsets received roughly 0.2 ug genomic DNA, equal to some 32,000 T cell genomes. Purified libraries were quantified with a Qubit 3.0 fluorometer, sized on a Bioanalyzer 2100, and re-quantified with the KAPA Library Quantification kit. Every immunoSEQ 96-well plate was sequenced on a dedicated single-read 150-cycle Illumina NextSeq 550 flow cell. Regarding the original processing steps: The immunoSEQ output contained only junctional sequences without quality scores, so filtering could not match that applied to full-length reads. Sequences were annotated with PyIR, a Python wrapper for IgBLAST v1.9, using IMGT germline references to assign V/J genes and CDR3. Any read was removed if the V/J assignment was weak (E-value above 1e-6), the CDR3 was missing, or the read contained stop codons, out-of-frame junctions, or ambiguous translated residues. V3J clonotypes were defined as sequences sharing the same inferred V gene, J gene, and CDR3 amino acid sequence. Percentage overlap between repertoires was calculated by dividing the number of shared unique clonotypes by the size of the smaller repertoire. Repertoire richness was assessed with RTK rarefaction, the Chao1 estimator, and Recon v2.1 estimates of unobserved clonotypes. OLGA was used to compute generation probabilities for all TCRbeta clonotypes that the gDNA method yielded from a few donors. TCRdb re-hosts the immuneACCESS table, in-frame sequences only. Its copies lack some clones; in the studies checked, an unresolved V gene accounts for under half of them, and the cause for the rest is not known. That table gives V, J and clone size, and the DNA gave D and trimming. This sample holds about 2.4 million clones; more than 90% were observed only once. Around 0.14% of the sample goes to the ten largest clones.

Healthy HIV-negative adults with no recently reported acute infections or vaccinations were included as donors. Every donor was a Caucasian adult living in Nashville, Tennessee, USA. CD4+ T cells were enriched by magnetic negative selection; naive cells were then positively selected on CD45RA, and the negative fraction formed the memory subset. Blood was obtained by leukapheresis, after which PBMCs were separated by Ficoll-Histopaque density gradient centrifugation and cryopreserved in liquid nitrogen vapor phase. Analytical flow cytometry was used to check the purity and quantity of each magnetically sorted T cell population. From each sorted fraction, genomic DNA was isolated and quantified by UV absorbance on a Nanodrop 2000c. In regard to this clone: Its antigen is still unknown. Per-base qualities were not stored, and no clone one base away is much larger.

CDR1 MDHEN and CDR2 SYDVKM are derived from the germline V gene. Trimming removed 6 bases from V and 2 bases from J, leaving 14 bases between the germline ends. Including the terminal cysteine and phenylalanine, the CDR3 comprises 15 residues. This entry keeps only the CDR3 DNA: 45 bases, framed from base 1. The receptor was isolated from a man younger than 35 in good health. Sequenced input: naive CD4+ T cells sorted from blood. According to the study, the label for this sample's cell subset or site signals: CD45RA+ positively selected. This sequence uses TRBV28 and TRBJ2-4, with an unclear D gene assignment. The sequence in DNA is TGTGCCAGCAGCAACCCACGAATTTCCAAAAACATTCAGTACTTC. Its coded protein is CASSNPRISKNIQYF.